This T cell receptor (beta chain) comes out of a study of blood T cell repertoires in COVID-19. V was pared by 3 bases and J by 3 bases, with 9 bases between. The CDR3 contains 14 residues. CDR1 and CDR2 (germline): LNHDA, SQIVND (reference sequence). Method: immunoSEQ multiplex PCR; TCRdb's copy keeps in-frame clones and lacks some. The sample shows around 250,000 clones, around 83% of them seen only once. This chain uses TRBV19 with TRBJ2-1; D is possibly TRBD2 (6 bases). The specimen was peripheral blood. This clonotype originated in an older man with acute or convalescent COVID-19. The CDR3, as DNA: TGTGCCAGTAGTATGGGACTGAACTACAATGAGCAGTTCTTC. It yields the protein CASSMGLNYNEQFF.